This T cell receptor (beta chain) was retrieved from a study of cytomegalovirus exposure and HLA in healthy donors. Worth noting for this clone: Its antigen is undetermined.

The V end was cut by 2 bases, the J end by 2 bases, with 18 bases between. The germline V gene encodes CDR1 GTSNPN and CDR2 SVGIG (reference sequence). The CDR3 spans 16 residues. Use of 60 Vbeta and 13 Jbeta primers characterized the PCR. Data came from immunoSEQ multiplex PCR; TCRdb stores just in-frame clones and leaves some out. The sample holds about 120,000 clones; over 70% are singletons and the top ten take approximately 4%. General study points: Solely CMV serostatus was available to characterize immune exposure.

The specimen was PBMCs. The TCR comes from a middle-aged man in good health and CMV-seropositive. The V call is TRBV30, the J call TRBJ1-2, with D maybe TRBD1 (6 bases). The CDR3 is CAWSPLSIDRNYGYTF. The CDR3 DNA reads TGTGCCTGGAGTCCCCTGAGCATCGACAGGAACTATGGCTACACCTTC.